The 9 T cell receptor beta chains in this list originate from one sample, sequenced in a study of blood T cell repertoires in COVID-19. This table comes from immunoSEQ multiplex PCR, and its TCRdb copy is limited to in-frame clones, with some not included. This sample has about 26,000 clones; 92% occur once, and the top ten carry 2.8%. Sequenced input: peripheral blood. The receptor set was obtained from a human donor in a cohort sampled during active COVID-19.

The rearrangement uses TRBV19 and TRBJ1-5, with unresolved D. The CDR3 is 11 residues long. The germline CDR1 and CDR2 sequences are LNHDA and SQIVND (reference sequence). V was cut by 11 bases and J by 2 bases, with 7 bases left in between. For the CDR3, the DNA is TGTGCCGTGGGAGGCAATCAGCCCCAGCATTTT. Translation gives CAVGGNQPQHF.

The chain joins TRBV12-5 to TRBJ1-2, with TRBD1 identical over 7 bases. This CDR3 spans 18 amino acids. V shed 5 bases and J 8 bases; nucleotides not matched to a gene: 23. Per the germline V gene, CDR1 is LGHNT and CDR2 is FRNRAP. CDR3 residues: CASGPNRGVHPGAGGYTF. In DNA, the CDR3 is TGTGCTAGTGGTCCGAACAGGGGAGTACACCCTGGGGCGGGAGGCTACACCTTC.

This rearrangement joins TRBV5-1 to TRBJ2-7; 9 nucleotides match TRBD1. This CDR3 has 12 residues. In germline, CDR1 is SGHRS, CDR2 YFSETQ. J gave up 6 bases and V 4 bases, and 2 bases lay outside the gene matches. The CDR3 spells CASSVGQGEQYF. The DNA for the CDR3 is TGCGCCAGCAGCGTGGGACAGGGCGAGCAGTACTTC.

The V and J genes are TRBV6-1 and TRBJ1-5; D might be TRBD1 (6 bases). Germline lookup yields CDR1 MNHNS and CDR2 SASEGT. This CDR3 comprises 14 residues. V was clipped by 3 bases and J by 9 bases, with 15 bases between them. In DNA form, the CDR3 reads TGTGCCAGCAGTGAGTCGGCAGGGGTTGGGCCCCAGCATTTT. This gives the protein CASSESAGVGPQHF.

V and J are TRBV5-1 and TRBJ1-1, with D perhaps matching TRBD1 (5 bases). Looked up from germline, CDR1 is SGHRS and CDR2 is YFSETQ. The CDR3 has 15 amino acids. V was trimmed by 1 base and J by 4 bases, leaving 14 bases between them. This CDR3 reads CASSLSLGVGTEAFF. CDR3 nucleotides: TGCGCCAGCAGCTTGTCGTTAGGGGTGGGCACTGAAGCTTTCTTT.

This clone appeared a few times. This chain joins TRBV10-1 and TRBJ2-2; TRBD2 matches 7 bases. Germline CDR1 is WNHNN and CDR2 is SYGVQD (reference sequence). This CDR3 region has 17 residues. Trimming at V came to 3 bases and at J to 3 bases, leaving 10 bases not matched to a gene. This chain's CDR3 is CASSDIGQRGYTGELFF. In DNA, the CDR3 is TGCGCCAGCAGTGATATCGGTCAGCGGGGCTACACCGGGGAGCTGTTTTTT.

This chain connects TRBV25-1 to TRBJ1-1; 9 nucleotides align to TRBD1. The CDR3 contains 13 residues. The germline V gene has CDR1 MGHDK and CDR2 SYGVNS. V shed 7 bases, J shed 5 bases, and the junction held 5 bases outside the gene matches. CDR3 DNA sequence: TGTGCCAGCAACGACAGGGGGGGGACTGAAGCTTTCTTT. This gives the protein CASNDRGGTEAFF.

The chain employs TRBV6-5 and TRBJ2-7, with a possible D match to TRBD1 (6 bases). This CDR3 comprises 13 residues. V was pared by 0 bases and J by 3 bases, with 6 bases between. Germline-derived CDR1 and CDR2 are MNHEY and SVGAGI. Here the CDR3 DNA reads TGTGCCAGCAGTTACTCGACAGGCTACGAGCAGTACGTC. It encodes CASSYSTGYEQYV.

This clone was picked up one time. The chain joins TRBV5-4 to TRBJ1-2; 7 nucleotides line up with TRBD1. In germline, CDR1 is SGHNT, CDR2 YYREEE (reference sequence). This CDR3 is built from 13 residues. V was pared by 4 bases and J by 2 bases, with 2 bases of the junction left unmatched. The CDR3 nucleotides are TGTGCCAGCAGCCAGGGACAGAACTATGGCTACACCTTC. Residues: CASSQGQNYGYTF.